One TCR beta chain is described in this entry. Its antigen remains unknown. The entry originates in a study of cytomegalovirus exposure and HLA in healthy donors. Whole-study context: The approximately 120 validation repertoires used the same platform as the roughly 700 first-cohort repertoires (as reported by a later analysis).

Germline lookup yields CDR1 SGHRS and CDR2 YFSETQ. With 0 bases removed from V and 0 bases from J, the gap between germline ends came to 7 bases. This CDR3 contains 15 residues. The donors were in the roughly 120-subject validation cohort; that cohort was separate from the roughly 660-subject first cohort. Whole-study findings and limits: Roughly 170 TCR beta chains were listed as cytomegalovirus-associated.

Sequenced by immunoSEQ multiplex PCR; TCRdb stores in-frame clones only, minus some. The sample holds 260,000 or so clones, roughly 87% seen once. The TCR was taken from a woman in her 30s in good health and CMV-seronegative. The source material was PBMCs. V is TRBV5-1 and J is TRBJ2-1, with D perhaps TRBD1 (5 bases). The CDR3: CASSLAGYSYNEQFF. The CDR3 DNA reads TGCGCCAGCAGCTTGGCAGGGTACTCCTACAATGAGCAGTTCTTC.